The clone carrying this T cell receptor (beta chain) has more than one count but fewer than ten. As yet, its antigen is unknown. Authors' processing steps: Junction-only sequences produced by ImmunoSEQ had no quality scores, so filtering differed. Some clones are missing from TCRdb's copy, which holds only in-frame ones; the method was immunoSEQ multiplex PCR. V and J calls and clone size come straight from that table; D and trimming were deduced from the DNA. The table has roughly 220,000 clones, just over 65% seen once; the top ten hold 11%. Germline CDR1 SEHNR, CDR2 FQNEAQ (reference sequence). J was trimmed by 0 bases and V by 7 bases; bases with no gene match: 7. The CDR3 extends over 17 amino acids. The data are from a study of shared clonotypes between healthy human individuals. Background on the study: For every donor, three CD4 naive, three CD4 memory, two CD8 naive and one CD8 memory plates were used.

The study's findings and limits: Naive subsets generally exceeded memory subsets in estimated richness. The genetic and exposure-history diversity represented was limited by few donors.

V gene TRBV7-9 combines with J gene TRBJ2-6; 9 bases match TRBD1. The sequence was obtained from a man aged 25 to 40 in good health. Material: memory CD4+ T cells sorted from blood. Indicated subset: CD45RA-negative fraction. The CDR3, as DNA: TGTGCCAGCAAGAGGACAGGGGCCTTCTCTGGGGCCAACGTCCTGACTTTC. Amino acid sequence: CASKRTGAFSGANVLTF. The whole variable domain, remainder taken from reference TRBV7-9 and TRBJ2-6, is DTGVSQNPRHKITKRGQNVTFRCDPISEHNRLYWYRQTLGQGPEFLTYFQNEAQLEKSRLLSDRFSAERPKGSFSTLEIQRTEQGDSAMYLCASKRTGAFSGANVLTFGAGSRLTVL.